Below are 17 T cell receptor beta chains sequenced from a single sample in a study of blood T cells in healthy people across ages. The authors ran a second PCR of about 7 to 11 cycles using a sample-barcoded 5' primer and a J-beta primer mix. TCRdb re-derived calls from the 5' RACE reads in MiXCR, one entry per CDR3 protein. The table records around 650,000 distinct CDR3 sequences, about 30% of them present only once. Sequencing input: blood. The receptors shown here come from a woman of 80 years or more in good health.

This clonotype occurred many times. The genes are TRBV28 and TRBJ2-7, with 7 bases identical to TRBD2. The CDR3 is made up of 15 amino acids. Germline V gives CDR1 MDHEN, CDR2 SYDVKM. J was trimmed by 7 bases and V by 7 bases; bases with no gene match: 16. This CDR3 is CASNPTMGRVQEQYF. The CDR3 nucleotides read TGTGCCAGCAACCCTACCATGGGGAGGGTACAAGAGCAGTACTTC.

This clonotype has ten or more counts. V is TRBV24-1 and J is TRBJ2-3; D uncertain. The germline V gene encodes CDR1 KGHDR and CDR2 SFDVKD. The CDR3 extends over 14 amino acids. V was clipped by 4 bases and J by 3 bases, with 10 bases between them. CDR3 region: CATSEASTTDTQYF. DNA of the CDR3: TGTGCCACCAGTGAGGCGAGCACTACAGATACGCAGTATTTT.

This clonotype occurred many times. The V and J genes are TRBV28 and TRBJ2-5; 7 bases are a match to TRBD2. Germline V lookup: CDR1 MDHEN, CDR2 SYDVKM. After removal of 6 bases from V and 5 bases from J, the junction contained 9 bases not matched to a gene. This CDR3 has 14 residues. The CDR3 DNA reads as TGTGCCAGCAGCAGACCCTTGGGGGGGGAGACCCAGTACTTC. It encodes CASSRPLGGETQYF.

This clonotype was observed a single time. The chain joins TRBV20-1 to TRBJ1-1, with D possibly matching TRBD1 (5 bases). There are 16 residues in the CDR3. Germline CDR1 is DFQATT and CDR2 is SNEGSKA (reference sequence). Trimming removed 4 bases at V and 4 bases at J, with 22 bases between. CDR3 region: CSATVEGRGRGTEAFF. As DNA, the CDR3 is TGCAGTGCTACGGTCGAGGGGCGCGGGCGGGGCACTGAAGCTTTCTTT.

This clonotype was counted at least ten times. V and J are TRBV20-1 and TRBJ2-5; perhaps TRBD2 as D (7 bases). Trimming left V 6 bases short and J 3 bases short, with 8 bases between. This CDR3 has 11 residues. From germline, CDR1 is DFQATT and CDR2 SNEGSKA (reference sequence). DNA for the CDR3: TGCAGTGCAGGGGGGGAAGAGACCCAGTACTTC. Amino acid sequence: CSAGGEETQYF.

This clonotype appeared many times. The chain uses TRBV18 and TRBJ2-5, with 8 bases aligning to TRBD1. Germline CDR1 KGHSH, CDR2 LQKENI. With 6 bases clipped from V and 2 bases from J, the junction kept 2 bases outside the gene matches. This CDR3 has 13 residues. This CDR3 is CASSGDRQETQYF. CDR3 bases: TGTGCCAGCTCGGGGGACAGGCAAGAGACCCAGTACTTC.

Many counts were recorded for this clonotype. The chain carries TRBV5-1 and TRBJ2-1; the D is unclear. Germline CDR1 is SGHRS and CDR2 is YFSETQ. The germline V and J ends were trimmed by 4 bases and 7 bases, with 21 bases remaining between them. This CDR3 spans 16 amino acids. As DNA, the CDR3 is TGCGCCAGCAGCCCAGGTCTCGGTCCGACGAGGAATGAGCAGTTCTTC. Translating gives CASSPGLGPTRNEQFF. Supplemented by reference TRBV5-1 and TRBJ2-1, the full variable domain reads KAGVTQTPRYLIKTRGQQVTLSCSPISGHRSVSWYQQTPGQGLQFLFEYFSETQRNKGNFPGRFSGRQFSNSRSEMNVSTLELGDSALYLCASSPGLGPTRNEQFFGPGTRLTVL.

This clonotype appeared many times. The chain links TRBV20-1 to TRBJ2-7, with 10 bases fitting TRBD1. Per germline, CDR1 DFQATT and CDR2 SNEGSKA (reference sequence). V was clipped by 2 bases and J by 1 base; unmatched bases: 8. The CDR3 covers 16 residues. CDR3 sequence (DNA): TGCAGTGCTAGACCTTATAGACAGGGGGCGTCCTACGAGCAGTACTTC. This encodes CSARPYRQGASYEQYF.

Notes on this clonotype: A much larger clone sits a single nucleotide away, making a read error possible. The chain links TRBV25-1 to TRBJ1-6, with D possibly matching TRBD1 (5 bases). The CDR3 covers 15 residues. CDR1 is MGHDK, CDR2 SYGVNS, per germline. The V gene lost 0 bases and the J gene lost 11 bases, with 14 bases spanning the gap. The CDR3 bases are TGTGCCAGCAGTGAATATACGGGACGAGGGACACCCCTCCACTTT. Encoded protein: CASSEYTGRGTPLHF.

This rearrangement joins TRBV10-3 to TRBJ2-7, with 10 nucleotides matching TRBD1. The CDR3 totals 15 residues. CDR1 and CDR2 from the germline V gene are ENHRY and SYGVKD. The trim removed 4 bases at V and 5 bases at J, leaving 8 bases unmatched. The CDR3 DNA follows: TGTGCCATCAGTGGGAGGGACAGGGGCAACCACGAGCAGTACTTC. This encodes CAISGRDRGNHEQYF.

The chain is built from TRBV7-3 and TRBJ1-2; 7 bases match TRBD1. This CDR3 is 15 amino acids long. V shed 5 bases and J 4 bases; nucleotides not matched to a gene: 10. Germline lookup yields CDR1 SGHTA and CDR2 FQGTGA. CDR3 sequence (DNA): TGTGCCAGCAGCCCTGACCCGGGACAGCTCTATGGCTACACCTTC. This codes for CASSPDPGQLYGYTF.

This rearrangement joins TRBV6-6 to TRBJ2-5, with D perhaps assigned TRBD1 or TRBD2 (5 bases each). The CDR3 has 13 amino acids. Germline assignment: CDR1 MNHNY and CDR2 SVGAGI (reference sequence). The V gene lost 6 bases and the J gene lost 5 bases, with 13 bases spanning the gap. The CDR3 here is CASRPWGFETQYF. CDR3 DNA sequence: TGTGCCAGCAGACCGTGGGGGTTTGAGACCCAGTACTTC.

This clonotype was counted between two and nine times. V is TRBV7-9 and J is TRBJ1-6; 8 positions agree with TRBD1. This CDR3 has 14 amino acids. V lost 3 bases and J lost 8; bases outside the gene matches: 3. Germline V lookup: CDR1 SEHNR, CDR2 FQNEAQ (reference sequence). The CDR3 loop reads CASSLTGVDSPLHF. The CDR3 nucleotides are TGTGCCAGCAGCTTGACAGGGGTGGATTCACCCCTCCACTTT.

The sample holds many counts of this clonotype. The rearrangement uses TRBV5-1 and TRBJ1-2; 9 bases fit TRBD1. The V segment lost 4 bases and the J segment 2 bases; nucleotides outside the gene matches: 15. Germline V gives CDR1 SGHRS, CDR2 YFSETQ. This CDR3 comprises 18 residues. CDR3 bases: TGCGCCAGCAGCGCAGCCGGGACAGGGTTCGAGGCGAACTATGGCTACACCTTC. It encodes CASSAAGTGFEANYGYTF.

This clonotype was detected ten times or more. The genes are TRBV20-1 and TRBJ1-2; TRBD1 might be the D (6 bases). CDR3 length equals 12 residues. Trimming took 3 bases from V and 5 from J, leaving 10 bases between them. Germline lookup yields CDR1 DFQATT and CDR2 SNEGSKA (reference sequence). CDR3 residues: CSASLQGYGYTF. CDR3 nucleotides: TGCAGTGCTAGCCTACAGGGATATGGCTACACCTTC.

This clonotype was counted between two and nine times. A much larger clonotype is one base distant, so this may be a read error. The rearrangement joins TRBV7-9 to TRBJ1-5; 9 bases fit TRBD1. The germline V gene encodes CDR1 SEHNR and CDR2 FQNEAQ (reference sequence). This CDR3 is 13 amino acids long. CDR3 DNA sequence: TGTACCAGCAGCTTAGGGACAGGGAGATTTCAGCATTTT. Translating it yields CTSSLGTGRFQHF.

Only a few counts were recorded for this clonotype. A single base separates this from a much larger clone, so it may be a read error. This sequence joins TRBV5-1 and TRBJ2-5; 7 bases are shared with TRBD1. The end of the DNA fits TRBJ2-7 better, so the J call may be wrong. This CDR3 is 10 amino acids long. The germline CDR1 and CDR2 sequences are SGHRS and YFSETQ. CDR3 loop: CAQAGGEQYF. Written as DNA, the CDR3 is TGCGCTCAGGCAGGGGGCGAGCAGTACTTC.